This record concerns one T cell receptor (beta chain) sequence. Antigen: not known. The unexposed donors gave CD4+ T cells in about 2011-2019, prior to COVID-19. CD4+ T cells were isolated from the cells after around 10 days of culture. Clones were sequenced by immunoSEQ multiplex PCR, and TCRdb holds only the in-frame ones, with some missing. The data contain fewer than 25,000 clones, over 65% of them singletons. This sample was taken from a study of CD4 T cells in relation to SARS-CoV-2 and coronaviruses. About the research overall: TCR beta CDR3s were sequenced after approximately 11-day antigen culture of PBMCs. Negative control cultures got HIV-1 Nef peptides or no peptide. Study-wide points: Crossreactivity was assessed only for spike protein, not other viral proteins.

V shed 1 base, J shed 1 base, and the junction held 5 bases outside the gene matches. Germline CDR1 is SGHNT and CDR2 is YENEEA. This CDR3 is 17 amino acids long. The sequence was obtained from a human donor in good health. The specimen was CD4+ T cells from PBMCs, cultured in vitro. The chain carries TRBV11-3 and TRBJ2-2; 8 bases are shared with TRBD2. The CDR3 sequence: CASSLVGGRMNTGELFF. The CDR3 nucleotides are TGTGCCAGCAGCTTAGTTGGCGGGAGGATGAACACCGGGGAGCTGTTTTTT.